This T cell receptor beta chain was identified in a study of cytomegalovirus exposure and HLA in healthy donors. The PCR was carried out with 60 Vbeta primers and 13 Jbeta primers. Assay: immunoSEQ multiplex PCR; the TCRdb copy retains only in-frame clones and omits some. The repertoire holds 150,000 to 200,000 clones, with less than 90% as singletons. This clone appeared once. V was trimmed by 0 bases and J by 4 bases, leaving 13 bases between them. Germline V gives CDR1 LGHNA, CDR2 YSLEER. This CDR3 contains 15 residues. This sequence originates from a boy aged 5-17 years in good health and CMV-seronegative. J is TRBJ2-7 and V is TRBV4-3, with a tentative D call TRBD2 (5 bases). The source material was PBMCs. The CDR3 loop is CASSQEAGIGYEQYF. CDR3 nucleotide sequence: TGCGCCAGCAGCCAAGAGGCCGGGATTGGATACGAGCAGTACTTC.